Following are 10 T cell receptor beta chains from one sample sequenced in a study of naive and memory T cell subsets. Study-wide points: A few larger clonotypes appeared in naive repertoires, especially CD8, possibly memory cells re-expressing CD45RA.

These receptors' antigens are unknown. Two oligonucleotides, mixed equimolar, formed the beta constant-region primer covering TRBC1 and TRBC2. Ligated cDNA was amplified by four rounds of PCR with nested alpha and beta constant-region primers and SP2. A single record per CDR3 protein comes from TCRdb applying MiXCR to the UMI-ligation and nested PCR reads. Found here are some 110,000 distinct CDR3 sequences, roughly 15% of them singletons; the top ten hold approximately 3%. The material sequenced was naive CD8+ T cells from blood. The receptors here all came from a human donor in good health.

This clonotype was counted a few times. The chain couples TRBV2 to TRBJ2-3, with 8 bases identical to TRBD2. The CDR3 spans 14 residues. The germline CDR1 and CDR2 sequences are SNHLY and FYNNEI. Unmatched junction bases numbered 4, after V lost 4 bases and J lost 4 bases. CDR3 coding DNA: TGTGCCAGCAGTGCGGGGGGGGGGTCAGATACGCAGTATTTT. This gives the protein CASSAGGGSDTQYF.

This clonotype has only a few counts. The chain couples TRBV20-1 to TRBJ2-2; possible D gene TRBD1, 5 bases. The CDR3 extends over 15 amino acids. The ends were cut back, 3 bases at V and 2 bases at J, with 13 bases in the middle. Looked up from germline, CDR1 is DFQATT and CDR2 is SNEGSKA (reference sequence). The CDR3 here is CSASPPDRNTGELFF. In DNA, the CDR3 is TGCAGTGCTAGTCCCCCAGACAGAAACACCGGGGAGCTGTTTTTT.

There are many counts of this clonotype. This chain joins TRBV4-3 and TRBJ2-7; D gene uncertain. Germline CDR1 is LGHNA and CDR2 is YSLEER. This CDR3 contains 14 residues. The V end lost 0 bases, the J end lost 3 bases, and 9 bases lay between the germline ends. The DNA for the CDR3 is TGCGCCAGCAGCCAAGATATTGGCATCTACGAGCAGTACTTC. Its translation is CASSQDIGIYEQYF.

V and J are TRBV5-4 and TRBJ2-7; TRBD1 agrees at 9 bases. With 4 bases clipped from V and 2 bases from J, the junction kept 7 bases outside the gene matches. The CDR3 is 15 residues long. Per the germline V gene, CDR1 is SGHNT and CDR2 is YYREEE (reference sequence). CDR3 coding DNA: TGTGCCAGCAGCCCGGGACAGGGCAGTCCCTACGAGCAGTACTTC. It is translated as CASSPGQGSPYEQYF.

This clonotype was detected a few times. The chain couples TRBV7-6 to TRBJ2-5; 8 nucleotides line up with TRBD1. Germline V gene lookup returns CDR1 SGHVS and CDR2 FNYEAQ. V shed 5 bases, J shed 3 bases, and the junction held 2 bases outside the gene matches. CDR3 length: 13 residues. The CDR3 spells CASSPGGEETQYF. The CDR3 nucleotides read TGTGCCAGCAGCCCAGGGGGCGAAGAGACCCAGTACTTC. The full variable domain, rest sourced from reference TRBV7-6 and TRBJ2-5, is GAGVSQSPRYKVTKRGQDVALRCDPISGHVSLYWYRQALGQGPEFLTYFNYEAQQDKSGLPNDRFSAERPEGSISTLTIQRTEQRDSAMYRCASSPGGEETQYFGPGTRLLVL.

This clonotype occurred many times. The genes are TRBV29-1 and TRBJ2-1, with D perhaps TRBD1 (6 bases). Trimming cost V 5 bases and J 3 bases, with 11 bases left between them. The length of the CDR3 is 13 residues. The V gene's germline CDR1 is SQVTM and CDR2 ANQGSEA. CDR3 protein: CSVYEGDYNEQFF. The CDR3 DNA follows: TGCAGCGTTTATGAGGGGGACTACAATGAGCAGTTCTTC.

V and J are TRBV4-3 and TRBJ2-5; a weak D match, TRBD2 (5 bases). Germline V gene lookup returns CDR1 LGHNA and CDR2 YSLEER. V lost 0 bases, J lost 1 base, and 12 bases lay in between. This CDR3 region has 16 residues. Here the CDR3 reads CASSQDPPSGQETQYF. The CDR3 DNA reads TGCGCCAGCAGCCAAGACCCGCCCAGCGGCCAAGAGACCCAGTACTTC.

This clonotype was seen many times. The genes are TRBV12-3 or TRBV12-4 and TRBJ2-5; 7 bases fit TRBD2. Germline trimming cut 5 bases from V and 2 bases from J; bases unmatched to any gene: 8. The CDR3 runs to 15 residues. CDR3 DNA sequence: TGTGCCAGCAGTGGCGGGAGTTACTTACAAGAGACCCAGTACTTC. This codes for CASSGGSYLQETQYF.

This clonotype was recorded a few times. The genes are TRBV7-9 and TRBJ1-1; no reliable D call. V lost 5 bases and J 4 bases, leaving 14 bases between the germline ends. Germline V gives CDR1 SEHNR, CDR2 FQNEAQ (reference sequence). The CDR3 has 14 amino acids. This CDR3 is CASSIALGVTEAFF. For the CDR3, the DNA is TGTGCCAGCAGCATCGCCCTTGGAGTCACTGAAGCTTTCTTT.

The V call is TRBV20-1, the J call TRBJ2-1; 12 positions match TRBD1. Germline CDR1 reads DFQATT; CDR2 reads SNEGSKA (reference sequence). V gave up 5 bases and J gave up 4 bases; unmatched junction bases: 3. The length of the CDR3 is 14 residues. CDR3 sequence (DNA): TGCAGTGCTCGGGGACAGGGGGCGTACAATGAGCAGTTCTTC. It codes for CSARGQGAYNEQFF.